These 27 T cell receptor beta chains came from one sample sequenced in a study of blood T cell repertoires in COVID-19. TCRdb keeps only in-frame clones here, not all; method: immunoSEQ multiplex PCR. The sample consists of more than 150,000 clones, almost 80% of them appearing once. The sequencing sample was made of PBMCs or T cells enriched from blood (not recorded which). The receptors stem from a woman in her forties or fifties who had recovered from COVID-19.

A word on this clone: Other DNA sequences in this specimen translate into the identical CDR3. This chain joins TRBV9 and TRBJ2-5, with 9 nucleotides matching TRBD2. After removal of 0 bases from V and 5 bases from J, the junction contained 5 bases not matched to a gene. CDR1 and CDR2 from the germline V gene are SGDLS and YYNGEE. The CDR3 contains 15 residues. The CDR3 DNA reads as TGTGCCAGCAGCGTAGGTGCGGGAGGGGGGGAGACCCAGTACTTC. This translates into CASSVGAGGGETQYF.

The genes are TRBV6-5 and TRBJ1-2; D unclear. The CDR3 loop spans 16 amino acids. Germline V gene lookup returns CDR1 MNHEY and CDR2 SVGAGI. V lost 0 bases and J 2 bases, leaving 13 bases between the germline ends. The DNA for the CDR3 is TGTGCCAGCAGTTACTCCTACCACAGTCAAAACTATGGCTACACCTTC. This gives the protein CASSYSYHSQNYGYTF.

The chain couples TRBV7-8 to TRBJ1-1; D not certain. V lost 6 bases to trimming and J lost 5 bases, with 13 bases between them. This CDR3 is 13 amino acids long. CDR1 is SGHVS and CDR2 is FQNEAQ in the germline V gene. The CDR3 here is CASRRRGETEAFF. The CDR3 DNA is TGTGCCAGCAGGCGACGAGGAGAGACTGAAGCTTTCTTT. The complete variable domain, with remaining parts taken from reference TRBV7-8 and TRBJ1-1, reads GAGVSQSPRYKVAKRGQDVALRCDPISGHVSLFWYQQALGQGPEFLTYFQNEAQLDKSGLPSDRFFAERPEGSVSTLKIQRTQQEDSAVYLCASRRRGETEAFFGQGTRLTVV.

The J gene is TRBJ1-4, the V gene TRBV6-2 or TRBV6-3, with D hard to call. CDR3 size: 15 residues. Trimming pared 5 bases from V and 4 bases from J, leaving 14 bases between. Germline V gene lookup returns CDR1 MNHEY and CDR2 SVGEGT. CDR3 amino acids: CASSKRQGRNEKLFF. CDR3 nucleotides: TGTGCCAGCAGTAAGAGACAAGGCCGTAATGAAAAACTGTTTTTT.

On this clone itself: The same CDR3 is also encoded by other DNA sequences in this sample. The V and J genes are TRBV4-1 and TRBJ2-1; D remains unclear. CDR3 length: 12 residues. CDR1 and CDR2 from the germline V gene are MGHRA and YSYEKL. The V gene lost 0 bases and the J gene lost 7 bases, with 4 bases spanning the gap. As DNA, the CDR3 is TGCGCCAGCAGCCAAGACCGTAATGAGCAGTTCTTC. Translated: CASSQDRNEQFF.

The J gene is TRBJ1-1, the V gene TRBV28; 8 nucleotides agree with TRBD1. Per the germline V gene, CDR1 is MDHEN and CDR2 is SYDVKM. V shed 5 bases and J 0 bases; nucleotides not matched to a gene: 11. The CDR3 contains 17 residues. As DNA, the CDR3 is TGTGCCAGCAGTCCCCGACAGGGGAGGGGGATGAACACTGAAGCTTTCTTT. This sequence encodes CASSPRQGRGMNTEAFF.

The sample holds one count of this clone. Written as DNA, the CDR3 is TGTGCCAGCAGCTTCAGGGGGACAGGGTATTACGAGCAGTACTTC. Protein product: CASSFRGTGYYEQYF. The chain carries TRBV5-6 and TRBJ2-7, with 9 bases matching TRBD1. J lost 4 bases, V lost 2 bases, and 7 bases had no gene match. Germline CDR1 reads SGHDT; CDR2 reads YYEEEE. This CDR3 is 15 amino acids long.

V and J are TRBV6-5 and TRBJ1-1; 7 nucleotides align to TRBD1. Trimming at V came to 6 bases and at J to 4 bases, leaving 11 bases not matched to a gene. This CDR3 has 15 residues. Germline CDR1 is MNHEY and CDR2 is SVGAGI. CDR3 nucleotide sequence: TGTGCCAGCAGGAGGGACAGACCAACCCCCACTGAAGCTTTCTTT. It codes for CASRRDRPTPTEAFF.

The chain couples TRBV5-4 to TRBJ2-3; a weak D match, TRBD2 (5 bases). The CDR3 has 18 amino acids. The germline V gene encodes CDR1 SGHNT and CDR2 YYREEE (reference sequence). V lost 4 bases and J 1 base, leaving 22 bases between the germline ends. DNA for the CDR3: TGTGCCAGCAGCCCCGGTGGGTTTGTAGCGACTCGCACAGATACGCAGTATTTT. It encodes CASSPGGFVATRTDTQYF.

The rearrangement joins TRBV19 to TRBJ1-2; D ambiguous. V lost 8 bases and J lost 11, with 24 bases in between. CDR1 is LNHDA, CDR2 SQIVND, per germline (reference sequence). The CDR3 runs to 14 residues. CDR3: CASGSGGSTMRYTF. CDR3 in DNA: TGTGCCAGTGGTTCGGGAGGAAGTACAATGCGGTACACCTTC. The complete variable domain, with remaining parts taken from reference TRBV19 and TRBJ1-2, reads DGGITQSPKYLFRKEGQNVTLSCEQNLNHDAMYWYRQDPGQGLRLIYYSQIVNDFQKGDIAEGYSVSREKKESFPLTVTSAQKNPTAFYLCASGSGGSTMRYTFGSGTRLTVV.

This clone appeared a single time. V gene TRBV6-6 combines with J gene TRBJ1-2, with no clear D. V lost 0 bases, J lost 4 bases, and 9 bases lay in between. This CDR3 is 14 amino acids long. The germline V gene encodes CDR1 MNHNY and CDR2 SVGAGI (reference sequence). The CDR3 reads CASSYSPEGYGYTF. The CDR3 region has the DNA TGTGCCAGCAGTTACTCCCCCGAGGGCTATGGCTACACCTTC.

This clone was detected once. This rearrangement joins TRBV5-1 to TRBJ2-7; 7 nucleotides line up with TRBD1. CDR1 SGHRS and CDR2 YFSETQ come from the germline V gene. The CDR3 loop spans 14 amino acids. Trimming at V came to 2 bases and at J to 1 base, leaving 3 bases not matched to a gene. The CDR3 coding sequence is TGCGCCAGCAGCTTTGACAGGGTGTCCTACGAGCAGTACTTC. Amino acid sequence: CASSFDRVSYEQYF.

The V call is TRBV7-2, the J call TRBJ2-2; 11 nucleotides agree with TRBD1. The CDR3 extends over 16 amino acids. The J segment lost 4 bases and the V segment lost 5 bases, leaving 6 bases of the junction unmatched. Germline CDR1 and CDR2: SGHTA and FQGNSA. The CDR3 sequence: CASSPRGTGGTGELFF. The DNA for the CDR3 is TGTGCCAGCAGCCCAAGGGGGACAGGGGGCACCGGGGAGCTGTTTTTT.

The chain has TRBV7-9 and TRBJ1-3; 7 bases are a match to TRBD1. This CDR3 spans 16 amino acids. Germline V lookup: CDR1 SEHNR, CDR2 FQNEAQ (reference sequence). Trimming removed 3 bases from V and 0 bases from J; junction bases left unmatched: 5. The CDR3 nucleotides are TGTGCCAGCAGCTTCAGGGGGGCTTCCTCTGGAAACACCATATATTTT. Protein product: CASSFRGASSGNTIYF.

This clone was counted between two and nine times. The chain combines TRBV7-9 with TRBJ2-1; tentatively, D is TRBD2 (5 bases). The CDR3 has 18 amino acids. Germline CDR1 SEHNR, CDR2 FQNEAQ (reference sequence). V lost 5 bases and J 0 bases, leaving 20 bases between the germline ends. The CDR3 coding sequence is TGTGCCAGCAGCACTAATCGGGAAAGCGGAGGCTCCTACAATGAGCAGTTCTTC. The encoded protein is CASSTNRESGGSYNEQFF.

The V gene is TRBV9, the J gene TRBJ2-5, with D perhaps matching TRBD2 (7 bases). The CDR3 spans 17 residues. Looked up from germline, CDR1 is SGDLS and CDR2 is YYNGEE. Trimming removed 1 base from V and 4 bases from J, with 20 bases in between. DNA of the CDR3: TGTGCCAGCAGCGTAACCCCCCTGGAGGGAGGGGGAGAGACCCAGTACTTC. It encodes CASSVTPLEGGGETQYF.

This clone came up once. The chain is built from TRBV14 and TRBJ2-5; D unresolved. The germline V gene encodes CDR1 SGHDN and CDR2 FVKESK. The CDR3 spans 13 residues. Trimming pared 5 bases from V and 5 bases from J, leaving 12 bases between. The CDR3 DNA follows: TGTGCCAGCAGCAGGTCCGACGGGGAGACCCAGTACTTC. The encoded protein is CASSRSDGETQYF.

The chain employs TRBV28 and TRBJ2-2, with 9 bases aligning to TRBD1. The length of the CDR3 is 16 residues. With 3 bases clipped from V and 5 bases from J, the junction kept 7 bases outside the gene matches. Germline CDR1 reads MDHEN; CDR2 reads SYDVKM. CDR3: CASSFGGTGLTGELFF. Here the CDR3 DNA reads TGTGCCAGCAGTTTTGGGGGGACAGGGCTTACCGGGGAGCTGTTTTTT.

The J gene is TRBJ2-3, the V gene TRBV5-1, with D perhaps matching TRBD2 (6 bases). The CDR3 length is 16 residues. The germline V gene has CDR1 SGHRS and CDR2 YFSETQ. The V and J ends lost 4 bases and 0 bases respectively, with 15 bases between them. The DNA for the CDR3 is TGCGCCAGCAGCCCTGGGCTAGCGACTAGCACAGATACGCAGTATTTT. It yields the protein CASSPGLATSTDTQYF.

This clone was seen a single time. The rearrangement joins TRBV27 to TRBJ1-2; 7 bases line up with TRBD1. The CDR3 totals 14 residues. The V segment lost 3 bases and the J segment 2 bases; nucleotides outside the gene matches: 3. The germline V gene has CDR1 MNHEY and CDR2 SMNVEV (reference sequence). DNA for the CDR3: TGTGCCAGCAGTTTGACAGGGATGAACTATGGCTACACCTTC. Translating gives CASSLTGMNYGYTF.

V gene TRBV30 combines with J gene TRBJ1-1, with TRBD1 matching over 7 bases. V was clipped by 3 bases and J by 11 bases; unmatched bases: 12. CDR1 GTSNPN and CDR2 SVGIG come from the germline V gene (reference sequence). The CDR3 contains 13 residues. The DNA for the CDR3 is TGTGCCTGGAGAACCAAAGGGGGCTTAACGGCTTTCTTT. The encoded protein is CAWRTKGGLTAFF.

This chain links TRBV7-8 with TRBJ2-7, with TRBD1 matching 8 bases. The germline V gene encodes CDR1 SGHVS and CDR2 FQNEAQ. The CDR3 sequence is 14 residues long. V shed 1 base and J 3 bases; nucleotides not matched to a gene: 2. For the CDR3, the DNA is TGTGCCAGCAGCTTAGTACAGGGGGACTACGAGCAGTACTTC. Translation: CASSLVQGDYEQYF.

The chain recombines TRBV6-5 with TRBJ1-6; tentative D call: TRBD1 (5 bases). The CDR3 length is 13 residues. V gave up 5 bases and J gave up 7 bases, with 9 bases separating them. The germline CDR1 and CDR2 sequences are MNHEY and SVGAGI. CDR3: CASSRGTNSPLHF. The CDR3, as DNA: TGTGCCAGCAGTCGGGGGACCAATTCACCCCTCCACTTT.

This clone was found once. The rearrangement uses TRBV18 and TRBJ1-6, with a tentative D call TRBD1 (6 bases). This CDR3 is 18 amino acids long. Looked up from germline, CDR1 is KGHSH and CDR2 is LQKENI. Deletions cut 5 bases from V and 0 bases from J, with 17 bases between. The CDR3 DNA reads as TGTGCCAGCTCAAGATCCGGGGGGGGCAGCTCCTATAATTCACCCCTCCACTTT. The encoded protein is CASSRSGGGSSYNSPLHF.

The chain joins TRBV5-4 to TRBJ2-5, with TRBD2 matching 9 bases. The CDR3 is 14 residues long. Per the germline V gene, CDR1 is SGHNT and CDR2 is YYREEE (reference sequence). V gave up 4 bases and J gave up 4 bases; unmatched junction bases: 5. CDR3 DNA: TGTGCCAGCAGCCCGAATAGCGGGAGAGAGACCCAGTACTTC. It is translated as CASSPNSGRETQYF.

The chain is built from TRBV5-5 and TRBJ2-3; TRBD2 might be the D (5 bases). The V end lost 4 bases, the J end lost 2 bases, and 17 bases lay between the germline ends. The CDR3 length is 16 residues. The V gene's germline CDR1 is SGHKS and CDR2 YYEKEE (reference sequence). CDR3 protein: CASSPTGGLATDTQYF. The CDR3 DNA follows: TGTGCCAGCAGCCCCACGGGTGGGCTAGCCACAGATACGCAGTATTTT.

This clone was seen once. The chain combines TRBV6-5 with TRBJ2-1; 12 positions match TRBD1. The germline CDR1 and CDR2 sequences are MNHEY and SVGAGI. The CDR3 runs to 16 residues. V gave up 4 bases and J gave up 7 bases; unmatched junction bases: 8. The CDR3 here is CASSLRDRGLINEQFF. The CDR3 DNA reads TGTGCCAGCAGTTTAAGGGACAGGGGGCTGATTAATGAGCAGTTCTTC.